This passage covers 5 T cell receptor beta chains from one sample sequenced in a study of blood T cell repertoires in COVID-19. Data came from immunoSEQ multiplex PCR; TCRdb stores just in-frame clones and leaves some out. The table records about 170,000 clones, approximately 80% of them present only once. What was sequenced was peripheral blood. The source is a woman aged 80 or over with acute or convalescent COVID-19.

The chain is built from TRBV5-1 and TRBJ1-5; no definite D call. The CDR3 extends over 13 amino acids. Trimming cost V 0 bases and J 3 bases, with 4 bases left between them. Per germline, CDR1 SGHRS and CDR2 YFSETQ. The DNA of the CDR3 is TGCGCCAGCAGCTTGGGAGACAATCAGCCCCAGCATTTT. Its protein is CASSLGDNQPQHF.

The count of this clone is one. This sequence joins TRBV7-2 and TRBJ1-2, with D tentatively TRBD1 (6 bases). The V gene's germline CDR1 is SGHTA and CDR2 FQGNSA. The CDR3 covers 15 residues. V was cut by 5 bases and J by 0 bases, with 13 bases left in between. The CDR3 DNA reads TGTGCCAGCAGCCCCCCAGGGGTAGCTAACTATGGCTACACCTTC. Translation gives CASSPPGVANYGYTF. Using reference TRBV7-2 and TRBJ1-2 for the parts outside the CDR3, the full variable domain is GAGVSQSPSNKVTEKGKDVELRCDPISGHTALYWYRQSLGQGLEFLIYFQGNSAPDKSGLPSDRFSAERTGGSVSTLTIQRTQQEDSAVYLCASSPPGVANYGYTFGSGTRLTVV.

This clone was counted between two and nine times. The J gene is TRBJ1-4, the V gene TRBV2; 8 bases align to TRBD1. The CDR3 extends over 16 amino acids. V lost 6 bases, J lost 8 bases, and 14 bases stayed unmatched. Germline CDR1 is SNHLY and CDR2 is FYNNEI. The CDR3 DNA sequence: TGTGCCAGCAGCCCCGGGACAGGAAATTTAAGGGAAAAACTGTTTTTT. Its translation: CASSPGTGNLREKLFF.

The gene calls are TRBV3-1 (or the pseudogene TRBV3-2) and TRBJ2-1, with 13 bases that match TRBD2. The J segment lost 6 bases and the V segment lost 0 bases, leaving 2 bases of the junction unmatched. The CDR3 extends over 16 amino acids. Germline lookup yields CDR1 LGHDT and CDR2 YNNKEL (reference sequence). CDR3 coding DNA: TGTGCCAGCAGCCAAGATAGGACTAGCGGGAGCAATGAGCAGTTCTTC. Protein: CASSQDRTSGSNEQFF.

The rearrangement links TRBV11-2 to TRBJ2-1, with TRBD2 matching over 9 bases. The V gene's germline CDR1 is SGHAT and CDR2 FQNNGV. V was pared by 3 bases and J by 10 bases, with 4 bases of the junction left unmatched. The CDR3 covers 13 residues. The CDR3: CASSLRREGEQFF. Here the CDR3 DNA reads TGTGCCAGCAGCTTGAGGCGGGAGGGAGAGCAGTTCTTC.